Listed here are 22 T cell receptor beta chains from one sample, sequenced in a study of Ad26.COV2.S vaccination and SARS-CoV-2 variants. This sample's treatment: roughly 18 received Ad26.COV2.S at low or high dose, single or two shots; 5 received placebo; per-sample allocation not given. Vaccine and placebo recipients were sampled on day 63 after the first injection. Measured with immunoSEQ multiplex PCR; TCRdb has only the in-frame clones, and not every one. There are 300,000 to 350,000 clones in the sample; around 89% occur only once, and approximately 5.9% lies in the top ten. Here the sequenced sample was peripheral blood, taken in a trial of Ad26.COV2.S vaccine versus placebo. The receptor source for this set is a person aged 18-65 years who received the Ad26.COV2.S COVID-19 vaccine or a placebo.

The rearrangement uses TRBV7-2 and TRBJ1-4; a weak D match, TRBD1 (5 bases). CDR3 length equals 18 residues. V was cut by 5 bases and J by 4 bases, with 23 bases left in between. CDR1 SGHTA and CDR2 FQGNSA come from the germline V gene. The CDR3 protein is CASSPSFRDHVNNEKLFF. CDR3 nucleotide sequence: TGTGCCAGCAGCCCATCCTTCCGGGACCACGTTAATAATGAAAAACTGTTTTTT. The complete variable domain, with remaining parts taken from reference TRBV7-2 and TRBJ1-4, reads GAGVSQSPSNKVTEKGKDVELRCDPISGHTALYWYRQSLGQGLEFLIYFQGNSAPDKSGLPSDRFSAERTGGSVSTLTIQRTQQEDSAVYLCASSPSFRDHVNNEKLFFGSGTQLSVL.

This clone has a handful of counts. At one boundary the junction diverges from the germline segment, which might be a read error. This chain's CDR3 is CASSHGTGAFF. CDR3 DNA sequence: TGTGCCAGCAGTCACGGGACTGGAGCTTTCTTT. The chain is built from TRBV6-2 or TRBV6-3 and TRBJ1-1, with a possible D match to TRBD1 (5 bases). CDR1 and CDR2 (germline): MNHEY, SVGEGT. This CDR3 is built from 11 residues.

The chain is built from TRBV24-1 and TRBJ2-2, with 9 bases fitting TRBD2. The CDR3 has 16 amino acids. Germline V gene data show CDR1 as KGHDR and CDR2 as SFDVKD. Germline trimming cut 4 bases from V and 5 bases from J; bases unmatched to any gene: 7. The CDR3 coding sequence is TGTGCCACCAGTGACGCGGGGGGGCCGAGTACCGGGGAGCTGTTTTTT. Its translation is CATSDAGGPSTGELFF.

The chain carries TRBV4-1 and TRBJ2-3, with 11 bases matching TRBD2. Germline CDR1 and CDR2: MGHRA and YSYEKL. The CDR3 has 15 amino acids. Trimming cost V 7 bases and J 3 bases; bases outside gene matches: 6. CDR3 in amino acids: CASTPSGGTTDTQYF. The DNA of the CDR3 is TGCGCCAGCACCCCTAGCGGGGGGACAACAGATACGCAGTATTTT.

This chain joins TRBV2 and TRBJ2-7, with D hard to call. The CDR3 is 14 amino acids. The V gene's germline CDR1 is SNHLY and CDR2 FYNNEI. The V end lost 10 bases, the J end lost 1 base, and 17 bases lay between the germline ends. DNA of the CDR3: TGTGCCACCAGAACCGGGCCATCGTCCTACGAGCAGTACTTC. Protein product: CATRTGPSSYEQYF. The entire variable domain, with the rest obtained from reference TRBV2 and TRBJ2-7, is as follows: EPEVTQTPSHQVTQMGQEVILRCVPISNHLYFYWYRQILGQKVEFLVSFYNNEISEKSEIFDDQFSVERPDGSNFTLKIRSTKLEDSAMYFCATRTGPSSYEQYFGPGTRLTVT.

V and J are TRBV2 and TRBJ1-2, with a tentative D call TRBD1 (5 bases). The V gene lost 2 bases and the J gene lost 8 bases, with 21 bases spanning the gap. The CDR3 sequence is 16 residues long. Germline assignment: CDR1 SNHLY and CDR2 FYNNEI. Here the CDR3 reads CASSETGQILTRGYTF. DNA for the CDR3: TGTGCCAGCAGTGAAACCGGACAAATACTGACTCGCGGCTACACCTTC.

V usage is TRBV11-3 and J usage is TRBJ2-1, with D perhaps TRBD1 (6 bases). This CDR3 comprises 17 residues. Germline CDR1 reads SGHNT; CDR2 reads YENEEA. Between the trimmed V and J ends, which lost 0 bases and 4 bases, there was a span of 16 bases. The CDR3 reads CASSLDRMGAPYNEQFF. The CDR3 DNA reads TGTGCCAGCAGCTTAGATCGGATGGGGGCTCCTTACAATGAGCAGTTCTTC.

CDR3 amino acids: CASRSRTENQPQHF. The CDR3 coding sequence is TGCGCCAGCAGGAGCCGGACAGAAAATCAGCCCCAGCATTTT. The chain links TRBV10-2 to TRBJ1-5, with D maybe TRBD1 (6 bases). With 6 bases removed from V and 4 bases from J, the gap between germline ends came to 13 bases. The CDR3 runs to 14 residues. The germline V gene encodes CDR1 WSHSY and CDR2 SAAADI.

This clone was seen only once. The V gene is TRBV9, the J gene TRBJ2-5, with D perhaps given as TRBD1 or TRBD2 (5 bases each). This CDR3 contains 18 residues. The V and J ends lost 0 bases and 2 bases respectively, with 20 bases between them. Germline V lookup: CDR1 SGDLS, CDR2 YYNGEE. CDR3 bases: TGTGCCAGCAGCGTAGGACCCCCGGCAGGGAGTGGTCAAGAGACCCAGTACTTC. This encodes CASSVGPPAGSGQETQYF.

This sequence joins TRBV19 and TRBJ2-2, with D possibly being TRBD1 (6 bases). Germline V gene lookup returns CDR1 LNHDA and CDR2 SQIVND (reference sequence). Trimming removed 7 bases at V and 2 bases at J, with 11 bases between. The CDR3 runs to 14 residues. The CDR3 nucleotides are TGTGCCAGTACCGGGACAACCAACACCGGGGAGCTGTTTTTT. This gives the protein CASTGTTNTGELFF.

The chain uses TRBV2 and TRBJ1-1; D may be TRBD1 (6 bases). Per germline, CDR1 SNHLY and CDR2 FYNNEI. V lost 8 bases, J lost 3 bases, and 19 bases lay in between. CDR3 length: 15 amino acids. The CDR3 coding sequence is TGTGCCAGCCACCGGGTGCGGGGGCGCGACACTGAAGCTTTCTTT. As protein: CASHRVRGRDTEAFF.

This chain links TRBV11-3 with TRBJ2-7, with D tentatively TRBD1 or TRBD2 (5 bases each). Germline V CDR1 and CDR2: SGHNT, YENEEA. This CDR3 spans 14 amino acids. With 0 bases removed from V and 6 bases from J, the gap between germline ends came to 12 bases. The DNA for the CDR3 is TGTGCCAGCAGCTTAGATCCCCGGGGCTCCGAGCAGTACTTC. This encodes CASSLDPRGSEQYF.

This chain links TRBV5-1 with TRBJ1-4, with D possibly TRBD1 on 5 matching bases. The CDR3 has 16 residues. Germline V gene sequence: CDR1 SGHRS, CDR2 YFSETQ. V lost 0 bases, J lost 0 bases, and 9 bases lay in between. The CDR3 reads CASSLAAGATNEKLFF. In DNA form, the CDR3 reads TGCGCCAGCAGCTTGGCCGCGGGGGCAACTAATGAAAAACTGTTTTTT.

This clone was picked up one time. The chain has TRBV9 and TRBJ2-3; D is undetermined. The CDR3 consists of 11 residues. Germline CDR1 reads SGDLS; CDR2 reads YYNGEE. The V end was cut by 0 bases, the J end by 6 bases, with 2 bases between. The CDR3 DNA sequence: TGTGCCAGCAGCGTAGTGGATACGCAGTATTTT. Its protein is CASSVVDTQYF.

V and J are TRBV4-1 and TRBJ1-1; weak D call: TRBD1 (5 bases). CDR1 and CDR2 from the germline V gene are MGHRA and YSYEKL. The V end lost 1 base, the J end lost 8 bases, and 17 bases lay between the germline ends. The CDR3 consists of 15 residues. The CDR3 is CASSQATNRAGEAFF. As DNA, the CDR3 is TGCGCCAGCAGCCAAGCAACCAACCGGGCAGGGGAAGCTTTCTTT.

The chain recombines TRBV18 with TRBJ1-4, with a weak D call TRBD1 (5 bases). The germline V and J ends were trimmed by 6 bases and 4 bases, with 9 bases remaining between them. Germline V CDR1 and CDR2: KGHSH, LQKENI. The CDR3 is made up of 13 amino acids. The CDR3 reads CASSEGINEKLFF. CDR3 in DNA: TGTGCCAGCTCCGAGGGGATTAATGAAAAACTGTTTTTT.

This sequence joins TRBV19 and TRBJ2-3; D is tentatively TRBD1 or TRBD2 (7 bases each). The CDR3 runs 15 residues. Germline lookup yields CDR1 LNHDA and CDR2 SQIVND (reference sequence). Deletions cut 6 bases from V and 2 bases from J, with 15 bases between. CDR3 loop: CASRSGGVVTDTQYF. The CDR3 DNA is TGTGCCAGTAGATCAGGGGGGGTGGTCACAGATACGCAGTATTTT.

V gene TRBV3-1 (or the pseudogene TRBV3-2) combines with J gene TRBJ2-3, with D possibly matching TRBD1 (6 bases). The CDR3 is made up of 14 amino acids. V lost 0 bases to trimming and J lost 14 bases, with 18 bases between them. The germline gives CDR1 LGHDT, CDR2 YNNKEL (reference sequence). The CDR3 bases are TGTGCCAGCAGCCAAGATTTCGCAGGGGAGTGGTCGTATTTT. Protein: CASSQDFAGEWSYF.

The gene calls are TRBV19 and TRBJ1-5, with 7 bases matching TRBD1. J was trimmed by 4 bases and V by 6 bases; bases with no gene match: 9. There are 15 residues in the CDR3. Germline assignment: CDR1 LNHDA and CDR2 SQIVND (reference sequence). CDR3 sequence: CASSTQTGTNQPQHF. As DNA, the CDR3 is TGTGCCAGTAGCACCCAGACAGGGACAAATCAGCCCCAGCATTTT. The full variable domain, in which reference TRBV19 and TRBJ1-5 provide the parts outside the CDR3, is DGGITQSPKYLFRKEGQNVTLSCEQNLNHDAMYWYRQDPGQGLRLIYYSQIVNDFQKGDIAEGYSVSREKKESFPLTVTSAQKNPTAFYLCASSTQTGTNQPQHFGDGTRLSIL.

The chain recombines TRBV29-1 with TRBJ1-5; 9 nucleotides align to TRBD1. Trimming removed 8 bases from V and 6 bases from J; junction bases left unmatched: 8. The CDR3 is 13 amino acids. Looked up from germline, CDR1 is SQVTM and CDR2 is ANQGSEA. The chain's CDR3 is CSFRTGGGQPQHF. The CDR3 DNA follows: TGCAGCTTTCGAACAGGGGGCGGTCAGCCCCAGCATTTT.

The chain joins TRBV2 to TRBJ2-1; 7 nucleotides agree with TRBD2. This CDR3 spans 17 amino acids. With V trimmed by 6 bases and J by 0 bases, 11 bases remained unmatched. The germline V gene encodes CDR1 SNHLY and CDR2 FYNNEI. The DNA for the CDR3 is TGTGCCAGCAGGGGGGGGAATAGCGGGCCCTCCTACAATGAGCAGTTCTTC. Translation: CASRGGNSGPSYNEQFF.

The sample holds a few counts of this clone. The chain couples TRBV30 to TRBJ1-6, with 7 bases that match TRBD1. Trimming removed 3 bases from V and 0 bases from J; junction bases left unmatched: 5. CDR3 length: 16 amino acids. Per the germline V gene, CDR1 is GTSNPN and CDR2 is SVGIG (reference sequence). DNA of the CDR3: TGTGCCTGGAGACCCTCAGGGGGCTCCTATAATTCACCCCTCCACTTT. It specifies CAWRPSGGSYNSPLHF.